This T cell receptor (beta chain) originates from a study of blood T cell repertoires in COVID-19. Overall study context: T cells, B-cell-depleted T cells, or PBMCs provided the cDNA or gDNA that served as material.

Participants were aged roughly 18 to 89 years, lived in 20 to 25 US areas, and enrolled virtually. Authors' analysis steps: Cell counts per sample came from amplifying reference gene primers. Only in-frame clones appear in the TCRdb table, and some are missing; sequencing was by immunoSEQ multiplex PCR. The V and J calls and clone size were taken over from that table, and D and trimming were inferred from the DNA. Of fewer than 300,000 clones in the sample, around 88% were seen once. Germline loops: CDR1 MRHNA, CDR2 SNTAGT. V lost 0 bases and J lost 2; bases outside the gene matches: 7. The CDR3 covers 16 residues.

The gene calls are TRBV6-4 and TRBJ2-7; TRBD2 aligns across 7 bases. Sequences were obtained from PBMCs or T cells enriched from blood (not recorded which). This clonotype was obtained from a man aged 35-49 years who had recovered from COVID-19. CDR3 residues: CASSDSFGAGTYEQYF. The CDR3 nucleotides read TGTGCCAGCAGTGACTCTTTCGGAGCGGGAACCTACGAGCAGTACTTC.